The 9 T cell receptor beta chains reported below all come from one sample, sequenced in a study of Graves' ophthalmopathy and Graves' hyperthyroidism. RNA transcripts were the source from which TCR beta CDR3 regions were amplified. A first-round RT-PCR used HTBI primers, followed by a second-round multiplex PCR. TCRdb called the multiplex PCR reads again in MiXCR, with one record for every CDR3 protein. The top ten clones hold approximately 10% of a sample with 1 million to 1.3 million distinct CDR3 sequences, 35% to 45% of them seen once. The sequenced material came from peripheral blood or thyroid tissue (not recorded which). These receptors originate from an adult man with Graves' hyperthyroidism.

This clonotype was picked up a small number of times. This chain joins TRBV5-1 and TRBJ2-7; no clear D. CDR3 length equals 12 residues. The germline V gene has CDR1 SGHRS and CDR2 YFSETQ. The V gene lost 5 bases and the J gene lost 4 bases, with 10 bases spanning the gap. In DNA form, the CDR3 reads TGCGCCAGCAGGCGCGAACCATACGAGCAGTACTTC. As protein: CASRREPYEQYF.

In this sample, this clonotype turned up many times. The chain is built from TRBV20-1 and TRBJ1-5; D is ambiguous. CDR1 is DFQATT, CDR2 SNEGSKA, per germline (reference sequence). Trimming pared 6 bases from V and 0 bases from J, leaving 12 bases between. This CDR3 region has 14 residues. The CDR3 bases are TGCAGTGCCCCTGAGGACCTTAGCAATCAGCCCCAGCATTTT. As protein: CSAPEDLSNQPQHF.

The chain uses TRBV7-2 and TRBJ1-1, with D possibly being TRBD1 (6 bases). Germline V gene sequence: CDR1 SGHTA, CDR2 FQGNSA. The CDR3 loop spans 16 amino acids. V lost 3 bases and J 5 bases, leaving 19 bases between the germline ends. The CDR3 DNA follows: TGTGCCAGCAGCTTGGTGGGCGGGGGCGTTTCAACTGAAGCTTTCTTT. It translates to CASSLVGGGVSTEAFF.

The V call is TRBV20-1, the J call TRBJ2-7; 7 bases are a match to TRBD2. The germline CDR1 and CDR2 sequences are DFQATT and SNEGSKA (reference sequence). V lost 0 bases, J lost 2 bases, and 7 bases stayed unmatched. The length of the CDR3 is 15 residues. The CDR3, as DNA: TGCAGTGCTAGAGATCCTAGCGGATCACCCTACGAGCAGTACTTC. It specifies CSARDPSGSPYEQYF.

The gene calls are TRBV25-1 and TRBJ1-2, with TRBD1 as a possible D gene (5 bases). V lost 8 bases and J 4 bases, leaving 17 bases between the germline ends. Germline-derived CDR1 and CDR2 are MGHDK and SYGVNS. This CDR3 comprises 14 residues. The CDR3 DNA reads TGTGCCAGCCCCCGGGACCGAGCCTTCTATGGCTACACCTTC. Amino acids: CASPRDRAFYGYTF.

V gene TRBV20-1 combines with J gene TRBJ2-7; 14 nucleotides agree with TRBD2. J lost 2 bases, V lost 6 bases, and 3 bases had no gene match. CDR1 is DFQATT, CDR2 SNEGSKA, per germline (reference sequence). There are 14 residues in the CDR3. CDR3 sequence (DNA): TGCAGTGCAGGGACTAGCGGGAGTACCTACGAGCAGTACTTC. As protein: CSAGTSGSTYEQYF.

This clonotype was detected only once. The V and J genes are TRBV7-9 and TRBJ1-1; 8 bases align to TRBD1. V trimming: 5 bases; J trimming: 5 bases; junction bases outside the gene matches: 7. CDR1 is SEHNR, CDR2 FQNEAQ, per germline (reference sequence). This CDR3 spans 14 amino acids. Here the CDR3 reads CASSRGQEETEAFF. The DNA for the CDR3 is TGTGCCAGCAGCAGGGGACAGGAGGAAACTGAAGCTTTCTTT.

The sample holds many counts of this clonotype. This sequence joins TRBV20-1 and TRBJ2-7; D might be TRBD1 or TRBD2, each matching 5 bases. Germline CDR1 and CDR2: DFQATT and SNEGSKA (reference sequence). V shed 4 bases and J shed 1 base, with 11 bases lying between them. CDR3 size: 13 residues. CDR3 loop: CSAIGTPSYEQYF. Written as DNA, the CDR3 is TGCAGTGCTATCGGGACCCCATCCTACGAGCAGTACTTC.

The DNA for the CDR3 is TGCAGCGTACACGGGGGCGCATACGAGCAGTACTTC. Translating it yields CSVHGGAYEQYF. The chain recombines TRBV29-1 with TRBJ2-7; tentatively, D is TRBD1 or TRBD2 (6 bases each). The ends were cut back, 6 bases at V and 4 bases at J, with 13 bases in the middle. The CDR3 runs 12 residues. The germline V gene has CDR1 SQVTM and CDR2 ANQGSEA.